This TCR beta chain originates from a study of T cells in Graves' hyperthyroidism and ophthalmopathy. Looking at the study overall: Specimen type is peripheral blood, collected at initial diagnosis prior to any treatment. Whole-study results and caveats: Most clonotypes that expanded in the thyroid above 0.001 also showed up in blood.

Amplified TCR beta CDR3 regions came from RNA transcripts. First-round RT-PCR targeting the TCR CDR3 was performed with the HTBI primer set. TCRdb called the multiplex PCR reads again in MiXCR, with one record for every CDR3 protein. The table has just under 750,000 distinct CDR3 sequences, about a third seen once. Germline lookup yields CDR1 SQVTM and CDR2 ANQGSEA. This CDR3 has 13 residues. Details on this clonotype: Its target is unknown. An end of the junction does not agree with germline; a read error may underlie this.

This TCR was recovered from a woman between 40 and 55 years old with Graves' hyperthyroidism. Source material: blood. V and J are TRBV29-1 and TRBJ1-1; 7 bases are a match to TRBD1. CDR3 sequence (DNA): TGCAGCGCGACAGGGCTATTGAACACTGCAGCTTTCTTT. It specifies CSATGLLNTAAFF.